These T cell receptor beta chains were read from a single sample in a study of shared clonotypes between healthy human individuals. Data came from immunoSEQ multiplex PCR; TCRdb stores just in-frame clones and leaves some out. The sample has over 750,000 clones, about 96% seen once; the top ten hold over 0.2%. Sequenced material: naive CD8+ T cells sorted from blood. All receptors come from a man aged 25-45 years in good health. Each CDR3 is given with its conserved first and last residue. Each record gives: D gene, J gene, clone size, V gene, CDR3 DNA, CDR3 protein. A D gene is named only where the DNA matches it firmly. Expanded clones get a size class; other rows say once, few or many, or leave the size out.

.,TRBJ2-3,.,TRBV7-2,TGTGCCAGCAGCTTTGGACGTAGAACAGATACGCAGTATTTT,CASSFGRRTDTQYF
TRBD2,TRBJ2-3,.,TRBV9,TGTGCCAGCAGCGGGGAGACTAGCGGGCGCGGGGCTACGCAGTATTTT,CASSGETSGRGATQYF
.,TRBJ2-1,.,TRBV7-3,TGTGCCAGCAGCTTAGTTGGCAGCTCCTACAATGAGCAGTTCTTC,CASSLVGSSYNEQFF
TRBD1,TRBJ2-7,.,TRBV4-3,TGCGCCAGCAGCCAATCACATAGGACAGGGTCCTACGAGCAGTACTTC,CASSQSHRTGSYEQYF
.,TRBJ1-5,.,TRBV5-4,TGTGCCAGCAGCTTGGAGCCGTCGCAGCCCCAGCATTTT,CASSLEPSQPQHF
.,TRBJ2-5,.,TRBV11-2,TGTGCCAGCAGGGAGTCATGGGTTTGGGAGACCCAGTACTTC,CASRESWVWETQYF
TRBD1,TRBJ1-2,.,TRBV11-3,TGTGCCAGCAGCTTAGGAGGGACAGGGGCTGGCTATGGCTACACCTTC,CASSLGGTGAGYGYTF
.,TRBJ2-5,.,TRBV7-9,TGTGCCAGCAGCCCCGTACAAGAGACCCAGTACTTC,CASSPVQETQYF
.,TRBJ2-7,.,TRBV5-5,TGTGCCAGCAGCCTAGCGCCTCTACCTTACGAGCAGTACTTC,CASSLAPLPYEQYF
.,TRBJ2-7,.,TRBV9,TGTGCCAGCAGCTCGGGCGAGCGCTCCTACGAGCAGTACTTC,CASSSGERSYEQYF
.,TRBJ1-5,.,TRBV7-9,TGTGCCAGCAGCTTAGTAGCAGGGGATCAGCCCCAGCATTTT,CASSLVAGDQPQHF
TRBD2,TRBJ2-7,.,TRBV28,TGTGCCAGCAGTAGGACTAGCGGGCTGTACTTC,CASSRTSGLYF
.,TRBJ1-5,once,TRBV15,TGTGCCACCAGCAGAGATCTCGAGGGTTGGCAGCCCCAGCATTTT,CATSRDLEGWQPQHF
.,TRBJ1-1,.,TRBV4-1,TGCGCCAGCAGCCCCCCTCGGGGAGTCACTGAAGCTTTCTTT,CASSPPRGVTEAFF
TRBD1,TRBJ1-3,.,TRBV27,TGTGCCAGCAGTCGGACAGGGTTCGGAAACACCATATATTTT,CASSRTGFGNTIYF
.,TRBJ2-1,.,TRBV7-9,TGTGCCAGCAGCTCCGGACAGGGAGGGATCAATGAGCAGTTCTTC,CASSSGQGGINEQFF
.,TRBJ1-1,.,TRBV28,TGTGCCAGCAGCCAGAGGGGAGGGGTGGTCACTGAAGCTTTCTTT,CASSQRGGVVTEAFF
.,TRBJ2-7,.,TRBV11-2,TGTGCCAGCAGCTTAAGAGCGGCACCCGGGCACGAGCAGTACTTC,CASSLRAAPGHEQYF
.,TRBJ1-3,once,TRBV15,TGTGCCACCAGCAGAGGTACCTCGTTGGGAAACACCATATATTTT,CATSRGTSLGNTIYF
.,TRBJ2-7,.,TRBV5-5,TGTGCCAGCAGATTGGGACTGGGGGTGTACGAGCAGTACTTC,CASRLGLGVYEQYF
.,TRBJ1-3,.,TRBV28,TGTGCCAGCAGGGAAAGGCCAGGATCTGGAAACACCATATATTTT,CASRERPGSGNTIYF
TRBD2,TRBJ2-7,.,TRBV7-9,TGTGCCAGCACCATCCCTTACGATGGGGAGGGTTACGAGCAGTACTTC,CASTIPYDGEGYEQYF
.,TRBJ1-2,.,TRBV4-1,TGCGCCAGCAGCCAAGGACAGTTTAGGGGAGAGGATGGCTACACCTTC,CASSQGQFRGEDGYTF
.,TRBJ1-5,.,TRBV6-1,TGTGCCAGCAGTGATAGTATTTTGGGTGCGAGGCAGCCCCAGCATTTT,CASSDSILGARQPQHF
TRBD2,TRBJ2-3,.,TRBV18,TGTGCCAGCTCACCACCGGGGGGGAGGGCCCCCACAGATACGCAGTATTTT,CASSPPGGRAPTDTQYF
.,TRBJ2-2,.,TRBV27,TGTGCCAGCAGTTTATACCTAGCGCTCGGGGGGGAGCTGTTTTTT,CASSLYLALGGELFF
.,TRBJ2-1,.,TRBV7-9,TGTGCCAGCAGCCCTTCCGCGGGCTCCTACAATGAGCAGTTCTTC,CASSPSAGSYNEQFF
.,TRBJ2-1,.,TRBV7-9,TGTGCCAGCAGCTACGGGGAGACTATTCTAGGGGAGCAGTTCTTC,CASSYGETILGEQFF
.,TRBJ1-5,.,TRBV19,TGTGCCAGTAGTATGTGGGAAGTCGGCAATCAGCCCCAGCATTTT,CASSMWEVGNQPQHF
TRBD2,TRBJ2-7,.,TRBV14,TGTGCCAGCAGCCAAGAGGAAACTAGCGGTGTGGACGAGCAGTACTTC,CASSQEETSGVDEQYF
TRBD1,TRBJ1-2,once,TRBV13,TGTGCCAGCAGCCCCGACAGGGCCATCTATGGCTACACCTTC,CASSPDRAIYGYTF
TRBD1,TRBJ1-3,.,TRBV4-1,TGCGCCAGCAGTGACGGGACAGGGGCTGGAAACACCATATATTTT,CASSDGTGAGNTIYF
.,TRBJ2-3,.,TRBV7-9,TGTGCCAGCAGCTTAGTTACCACAGGCACAGATACGCAGTATTTT,CASSLVTTGTDTQYF
.,TRBJ2-2,once,TRBV5-1,TGCGCCAGCAGCCCTGTGGCCCGGGAGCTGTTTTTT,CASSPVARELFF
.,TRBJ2-2,.,TRBV7-9,TGTGCCAGCAGCCTAAAGGGGGTGGAGCTGTTTTTT,CASSLKGVELFF
.,TRBJ2-5,.,TRBV12-5,TGTGCTAGTGGTTCGGGTGAGGCAGCCTGGGTGGAGACCCAGTACTTC,CASGSGEAAWVETQYF
TRBD1,TRBJ2-4,.,TRBV7-9,TGTGCCAGCAGCAAGACAGGGGGTAGTGCCAAAAACATTCAGTACTTC,CASSKTGGSAKNIQYF
.,TRBJ2-7,once,TRBV7-9,TGTGCCAGCAGCTCAGAGGGACCTACCTACGAGCAGTACTTC,CASSSEGPTYEQYF
.,TRBJ2-7,.,TRBV27,TGTGCCAGCGGTTTCACTAAGCGGCCGAGCTCCTACGAGCAGTACTTC,CASGFTKRPSSYEQYF
.,TRBJ1-2,once,TRBV7-9,TGTGCCAGCAGCCCGGGCACAGACTATGGCTACACCTTC,CASSPGTDYGYTF